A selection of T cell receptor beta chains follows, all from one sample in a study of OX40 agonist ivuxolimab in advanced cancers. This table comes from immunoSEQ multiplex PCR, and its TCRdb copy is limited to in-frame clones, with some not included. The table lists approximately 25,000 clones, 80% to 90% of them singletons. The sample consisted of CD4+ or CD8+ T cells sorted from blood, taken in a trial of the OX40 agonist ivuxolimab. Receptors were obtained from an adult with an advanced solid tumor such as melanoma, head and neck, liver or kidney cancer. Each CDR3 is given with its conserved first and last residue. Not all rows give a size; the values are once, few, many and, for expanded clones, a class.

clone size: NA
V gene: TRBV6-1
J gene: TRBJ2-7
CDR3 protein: CASSVRTVSYEQYF

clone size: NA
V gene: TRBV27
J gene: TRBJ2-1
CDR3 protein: CASSFAGTYNEQFF

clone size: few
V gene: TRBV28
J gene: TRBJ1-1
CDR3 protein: CASRPGGLNTEAFF

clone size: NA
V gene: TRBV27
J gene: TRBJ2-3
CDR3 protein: CASSFGGAPTDTQYF

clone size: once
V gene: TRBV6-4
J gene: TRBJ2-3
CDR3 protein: CASSFAPTGTSFPSTDTQYF

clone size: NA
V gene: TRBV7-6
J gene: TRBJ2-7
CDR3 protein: CASSRKTGSSYEQYF

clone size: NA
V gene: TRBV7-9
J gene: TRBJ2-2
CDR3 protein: CASSLARLLVGELFF

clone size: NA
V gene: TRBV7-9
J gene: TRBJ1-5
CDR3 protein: CASSFVGQANQPQHF

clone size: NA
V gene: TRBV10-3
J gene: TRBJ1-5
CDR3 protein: CGTDREGSNQPQHF

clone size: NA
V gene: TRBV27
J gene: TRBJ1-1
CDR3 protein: CASSPLMNTEAFF

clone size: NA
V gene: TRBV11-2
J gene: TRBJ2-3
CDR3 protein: CASSLEFQSTDTQYF

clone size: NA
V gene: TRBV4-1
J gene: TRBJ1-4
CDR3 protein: CASRSTGTGKPTNEKLFF

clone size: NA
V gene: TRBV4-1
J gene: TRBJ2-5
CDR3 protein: CASSHAWTGEETQYF

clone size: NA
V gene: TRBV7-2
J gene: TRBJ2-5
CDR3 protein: CASSGRLLAGTIQETQYF

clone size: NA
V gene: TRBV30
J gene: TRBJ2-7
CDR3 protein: CAWSALYEQYF

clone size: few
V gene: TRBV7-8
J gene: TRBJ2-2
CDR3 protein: CASSLGEELFF

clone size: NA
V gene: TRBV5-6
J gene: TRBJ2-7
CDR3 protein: CASSFSFVGYEQYF

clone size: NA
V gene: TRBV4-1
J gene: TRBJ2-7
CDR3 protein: CASRPTSGGAYEQYF

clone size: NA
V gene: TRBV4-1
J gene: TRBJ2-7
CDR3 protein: CASKGNSYEQYF

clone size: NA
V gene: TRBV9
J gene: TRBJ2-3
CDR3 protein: CASSVAWRPDTQYF

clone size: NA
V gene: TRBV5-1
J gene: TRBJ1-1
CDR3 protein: CASSIGQGTTEAFF

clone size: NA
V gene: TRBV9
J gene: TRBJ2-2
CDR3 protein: CASSSRDLGELFF

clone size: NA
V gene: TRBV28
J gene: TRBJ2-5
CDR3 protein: CASSLLGLAETQYF

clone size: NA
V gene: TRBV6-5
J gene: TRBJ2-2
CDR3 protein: CASSLTGQVPGELFF

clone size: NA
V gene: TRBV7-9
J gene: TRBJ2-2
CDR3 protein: CASRQPGQGYTGELFF

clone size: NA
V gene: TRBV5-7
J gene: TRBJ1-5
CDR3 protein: CASSWGTGGNQPQHF

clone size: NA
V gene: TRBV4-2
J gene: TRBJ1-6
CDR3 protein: CASSQDGTGAGRVPLHF

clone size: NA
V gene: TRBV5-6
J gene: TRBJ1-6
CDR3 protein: CASSLKRANSPLHF

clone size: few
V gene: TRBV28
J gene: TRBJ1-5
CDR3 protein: CASSFRRELNQPQHF

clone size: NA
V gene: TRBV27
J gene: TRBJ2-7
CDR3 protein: CASSLDGVVDEQYF

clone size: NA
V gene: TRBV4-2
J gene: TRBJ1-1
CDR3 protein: CASSLKGKSEAFF

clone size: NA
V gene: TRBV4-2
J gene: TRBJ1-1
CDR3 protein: CASSQYSRGRNTEAFF

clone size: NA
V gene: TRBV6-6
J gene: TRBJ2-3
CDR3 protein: CASSYSATDTQYF

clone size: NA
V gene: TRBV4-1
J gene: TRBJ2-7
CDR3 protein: CASSQVPGQNYEQYF

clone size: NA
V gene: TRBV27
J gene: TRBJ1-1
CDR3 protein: CASSLGLANTEAFF

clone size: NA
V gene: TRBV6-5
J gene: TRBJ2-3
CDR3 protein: CASSYLLSDTQYF

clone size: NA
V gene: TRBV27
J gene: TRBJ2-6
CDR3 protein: CASSLRYSLDGANVLTF

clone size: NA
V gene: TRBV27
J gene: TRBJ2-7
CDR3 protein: CASSRPKQYF

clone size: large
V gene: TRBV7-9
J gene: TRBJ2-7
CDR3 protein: CASSEAPYEQYF

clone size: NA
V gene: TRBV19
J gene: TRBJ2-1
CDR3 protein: CASSTTSGAYNEQFF

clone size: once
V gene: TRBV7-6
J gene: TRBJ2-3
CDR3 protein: CASSPPISGTYYTDTQYF

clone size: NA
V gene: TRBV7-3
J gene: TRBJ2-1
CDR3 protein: CASSLTSGYNEQFF

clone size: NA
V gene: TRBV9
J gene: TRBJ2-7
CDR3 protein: CASSVVGHSNEQYF

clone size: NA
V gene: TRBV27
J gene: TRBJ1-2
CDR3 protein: CASSFGLNYGYTF